The 22 T cell receptor beta chains below all came from one sample that was sequenced in a study of shared clonotypes between healthy human individuals (dated by TCRdb to the early 2020s). CD8 naive samples consisted of CD45RO-negative cells that were positively selected for CCR7, yielding a CD45RA+CCR7+ population without TemRA cells. Libraries came from the immunoSEQ multiplex PCR assay. The source is immuneACCESS, and TCRdb retained only in-frame sequences with V and J called. Part of the clones is not carried over; for the studies checked, unresolved V genes explain less than half of this, and the remainder is unexplained. Within this sample are around 2,000,000 clones, with approximately 94% of them counted one time only. About 1.1% of the sample comes from the top ten. The sample taken for sequencing was naive CD8+ T cells sorted from blood. According to the study, the label for this sample's cell subset or site signals: CD45RA+CCR7+. These TCRs come from a man younger than 35 in good health.

CDR3: CASSAGVRTEAFF. DNA of the CDR3: TGTGCCAGCAGTGCAGGGGTGCGCACTGAAGCTTTCTTT. The chain links TRBV27 to TRBJ1-1, with D tentatively TRBD1 (6 bases). Germline assignment: CDR1 MNHEY and CDR2 SMNVEV (reference sequence). V was clipped by 5 bases and J by 4 bases, with 11 bases between them. The CDR3 consists of 13 residues.

The V gene is TRBV5-6, the J gene TRBJ2-5; D is unresolved. This CDR3 contains 13 residues. Germline V gives CDR1 SGHDT, CDR2 YYEEEE. V was clipped by 0 bases and J by 7 bases, with 10 bases between them. DNA of the CDR3: TGTGCCAGCAGCTTGGGTCAGGTAGTGACCCAGTACTTC. Its protein product is CASSLGQVVTQYF.

CDR3 region: CASSVTSGTSGNEQFF. CDR3 DNA: TGTGCCAGCAGCGTAACCTCCGGGACTAGCGGTAATGAGCAGTTCTTC. V usage is TRBV9 and J usage is TRBJ2-1; 11 nucleotides align to TRBD2. The CDR3 is 16 residues long. Germline CDR1 reads SGDLS; CDR2 reads YYNGEE. V shed 1 base and J 7 bases; nucleotides not matched to a gene: 7.

The genes are TRBV6-1 and TRBJ1-5, with TRBD1 matching 7 bases. CDR3 size: 14 residues. Germline CDR1 MNHNS, CDR2 SASEGT. Trimming removed 9 bases from V and 5 bases from J; junction bases left unmatched: 10. CDR3 sequence: CASTNRGSYQPQHF. In DNA form, the CDR3 reads TGTGCCAGTACGAACAGGGGTTCATATCAGCCCCAGCATTTT.

This clone has only one observation. This chain connects TRBV11-2 to TRBJ2-7; weak D call: TRBD1 (8 bases). The ends were cut back, 5 bases at V and 4 bases at J, with 18 bases in the middle. This CDR3 is 15 amino acids long. The germline V gene encodes CDR1 SGHAT and CDR2 FQNNGV. The CDR3 region is CASSTHRGGRYEQYF. For the CDR3, the DNA is TGTGCCAGCAGCACCCACAGGGGGGGTCGGTACGAGCAGTACTTC. Full variable domain (rest looked up from reference TRBV11-2 and TRBJ2-7): EAGVAQSPRYKIIEKRQSVAFWCNPISGHATLYWYQQILGQGPKLLIQFQNNGVVDDSQLPKDRFSAERLKGVDSTLKIQPAKLEDSAVYLCASSTHRGGRYEQYFGPGTRLTVT.

V is TRBV6-5 and J is TRBJ2-7; 8 positions match TRBD1. After removal of 4 bases from V and 3 bases from J, the junction contained 5 bases not matched to a gene. Per germline, CDR1 MNHEY and CDR2 SVGAGI. This CDR3 is built from 14 residues. The CDR3 sequence is CASSFRGQGYEQYF. In DNA, the CDR3 is TGTGCCAGCAGTTTCAGAGGACAGGGCTACGAGCAGTACTTC.

This chain uses TRBV7-9 with TRBJ2-7, with D perhaps TRBD2 (5 bases). Germline V gene lookup returns CDR1 SEHNR and CDR2 FQNEAQ (reference sequence). CDR3 size: 13 residues. The ends were cut back, 5 bases at V and 3 bases at J, with 11 bases in the middle. CDR3 protein: CASSGETGYEQYF. The CDR3 DNA sequence: TGTGCCAGCAGCGGGGAGACTGGCTACGAGCAGTACTTC. Using reference TRBV7-9 and TRBJ2-7 for the parts outside the CDR3, the full variable domain is DTGVSQNPRHKITKRGQNVTFRCDPISEHNRLYWYRQTLGQGPEFLTYFQNEAQLEKSRLLSDRFSAERPKGSFSTLEIQRTEQGDSAMYLCASSGETGYEQYFGPGTRLTVT.

J is TRBJ2-5 and V is TRBV28; D gene ambiguous. Trimming took off 2 bases at V and 1 base at J, with 23 bases between the two ends. The CDR3 contains 19 residues. The germline gives CDR1 MDHEN, CDR2 SYDVKM. CDR3 bases: TGTGCCAGCAGTTTACTATCCCGCATAGGCCCGACGATCCAAGAGACCCAGTACTTC. Translated, it gives CASSLLSRIGPTIQETQYF.

The chain employs TRBV19 and TRBJ2-1, with TRBD2 matching over 8 bases. The germline gives CDR1 LNHDA, CDR2 SQIVND (reference sequence). Germline trimming cut 5 bases from V and 10 bases from J; bases unmatched to any gene: 7. The CDR3 covers 13 residues. The CDR3 DNA follows: TGTGCCAGTAGTCCCAACCTAGCGGGCGAGCAGTTCTTC. The encoded protein is CASSPNLAGEQFF.

This clone was picked up one time. The gene calls are TRBV9 and TRBJ2-6; D is unclear. V was cut by 4 bases and J by 0 bases, with 20 bases left in between. Germline CDR1 reads SGDLS; CDR2 reads YYNGEE. There are 19 residues in the CDR3. CDR3 bases: TGTGCCAGCAGCCCAGCCCCGGGCCAACCCACCTCTGGGGCCAACGTCCTGACTTTC. Its protein product is CASSPAPGQPTSGANVLTF.

The V call is TRBV7-8, the J call TRBJ2-2; D unclear. The CDR3 is 15 amino acids. V was clipped by 1 base and J by 7 bases, with 13 bases between them. Per germline, CDR1 SGHVS and CDR2 FQNEAQ. CDR3 amino acids: CASSLDTPESGELFF. CDR3 bases: TGTGCCAGCAGCTTAGACACCCCCGAGAGCGGGGAGCTGTTTTTT. Variable domain in full (rest from reference TRBV7-8 and TRBJ2-2): GAGVSQSPRYKVAKRGQDVALRCDPISGHVSLFWYQQALGQGPEFLTYFQNEAQLDKSGLPSDRFFAERPEGSVSTLKIQRTQQEDSAVYLCASSLDTPESGELFFGEGSRLTVL.

The V and J genes are TRBV5-6 and TRBJ2-7, with 13 bases that match TRBD2. The V gene end was trimmed by 2 bases and the J gene end by 7 bases; junction bases not matched to a gene: 12. The CDR3 spans 17 residues. The V gene's germline CDR1 is SGHDT and CDR2 YYEEEE. The CDR3 region has the DNA TGTGCCAGCAGCTTAGACCCCGGACTAGCGGGAGTCGGGGAGCAGTACTTC. Translation: CASSLDPGLAGVGEQYF.

This chain uses TRBV7-2 with TRBJ2-1; perhaps TRBD2 as D (5 bases). Germline V gene data show CDR1 as SGHTA and CDR2 as FQGNSA. V was cut by 3 bases and J by 12 bases, with 21 bases left in between. CDR3 length equals 15 residues. The CDR3 loop reads CASSFPMTTALGQFF. In DNA, the CDR3 is TGTGCCAGCAGCTTCCCAATGACTACGGCTTTGGGGCAGTTCTTC.

On this clone itself: The same CDR3 can be traced to other DNA sequences in this sample. The V gene is TRBV9, the J gene TRBJ2-7; 7 positions match TRBD1. This CDR3 contains 13 residues. Trimming at V came to 4 bases and at J to 3 bases, leaving 4 bases not matched to a gene. Germline loops: CDR1 SGDLS, CDR2 YYNGEE. CDR3 DNA sequence: TGTGCCAGCAGCCTTACAGGGGACTACGAGCAGTACTTC. The encoded protein is CASSLTGDYEQYF.

A remark on this clone: One end of the junction is discordant with germline, which a read error may explain. V gene TRBV2 combines with J gene TRBJ2-7; 12 bases agree with TRBD2. The CDR3 totals 15 residues. The germline V gene has CDR1 SNHLY and CDR2 FYNNEI. The CDR3 sequence is CASSEAASGGGPVDF. CDR3 coding DNA: TGTGCCAGCAGTGAAGCGGCTAGCGGGGGGGGCCCAGTCGACTTC.

As regards this clone: The same CDR3 also results from other DNA sequences found in this sample. The rearrangement joins TRBV4-3 to TRBJ2-7; D gene unclear. Germline loops: CDR1 LGHNA, CDR2 YSLEER. V lost 0 bases and J lost 2, with 8 bases in between. The CDR3 has 14 residues. The CDR3 nucleotides read TGCGCCAGCAGCCAAGACAGTGGGGCCTACGAGCAGTACTTC. Its translation: CASSQDSGAYEQYF.

CDR3 sequence: CASSSREIRPYEQYF. The CDR3 DNA sequence: TGTGCCAGCAGCTCCAGGGAAATCCGGCCCTACGAGCAGTACTTC. This chain uses TRBV5-8 with TRBJ2-7; TRBD1 is a possible D gene (5 bases). The CDR3 has 15 amino acids. Trimming shortened V by 3 bases and J by 2 bases, and 15 bases separated the two germline ends. CDR1 is SGHTS, CDR2 YDEGEE, per germline.

The chain employs TRBV18 and TRBJ2-1; D not certain. Trimming took 0 bases from V and 13 from J, leaving 13 bases between them. CDR1 and CDR2 (germline): KGHSH, LQKENI. The CDR3 length is 13 residues. CDR3 amino acids: CASSPPLLLVQFF. The CDR3 nucleotides are TGTGCCAGCTCACCACCGTTGCTGCTAGTTCAGTTCTTC.

The chain carries TRBV7-6 and TRBJ1-2; D possibly corresponds to TRBD1 (5 bases). The CDR3 runs to 13 residues. CDR1 SGHVS and CDR2 FNYEAQ come from the germline V gene. Trimming pared 2 bases from V and 6 bases from J, leaving 10 bases between. CDR3 protein: CASSLFPGDGYTF. In nucleotides, the CDR3 is TGTGCCAGCAGCTTATTTCCGGGGGATGGCTACACCTTC.

This chain joins TRBV7-2 and TRBJ1-5; TRBD1 is a possible D gene (5 bases). Germline V gene data show CDR1 as SGHTA and CDR2 as FQGNSA. V lost 3 bases and J 5 bases, leaving 11 bases between the germline ends. CDR3 length: 14 residues. CDR3 nucleotides: TGTGCCAGCAGCTTTACAGGAGAGTATCAGCCCCAGCATTTT. This translates into CASSFTGEYQPQHF.

This clone has only one observation. This chain uses TRBV10-3 with TRBJ2-1; 13 positions match TRBD2. CDR3 size: 14 residues. Losses at the gene ends were 7 bases for V and 15 bases for J; bases not matched to a gene: 12. The germline gives CDR1 ENHRY, CDR2 SYGVKD. CDR3 loop: CAITPTSGGSPGFF. The DNA of the CDR3 is TGTGCCATCACCCCGACTAGCGGGGGGTCCCCGGGGTTCTTC.

This rearrangement joins TRBV5-8 to TRBJ1-6; weak D call: TRBD1 (6 bases). V was pared by 3 bases and J by 5 bases, with 6 bases between. Per the germline V gene, CDR1 is SGHTS and CDR2 is YDEGEE. The CDR3 runs 13 residues. CDR3 in DNA: TGTGCCAGCAGCTGGGACAATAATTCACCCCTCCACTTT. Amino acids: CASSWDNNSPLHF. The whole variable domain, remainder taken from reference TRBV5-8 and TRBJ1-6, is EAGVTQSPTHLIKTRGQQATLRCSPISGHTSVYWYQQALGLGLQFLLWYDEGEERNRGNFPPRFSGRQFPNYSSELNVNALELEDSALYLCASSWDNNSPLHFGNGTRLTVT.